This T cell receptor beta chain stems from a study of blood T cell repertoires in COVID-19. Per germline, CDR1 SEHNR and CDR2 FQNEAQ (reference sequence). The V and J ends lost 5 bases and 6 bases, in that order; junction bases with no gene match: 8. CDR3 length equals 15 residues. Clones were sequenced by immunoSEQ multiplex PCR, and TCRdb holds only the in-frame ones, with some missing. This table has some 42,000 clones, around nine tenths appearing once. The receptor's source is a human donor in a cohort sampled during active COVID-19. The sample comprised peripheral blood. This chain joins TRBV7-9 and TRBJ2-2; 8 bases fit TRBD2. The CDR3 spells CASSAPGLGAGELFF. In DNA, the CDR3 is TGTGCCAGCAGCGCCCCGGGACTAGGGGCCGGGGAGCTGTTTTTT.